These 7 T cell receptor beta chains originate from one sample sequenced in a study of response to subunit inactivated influenza vaccine. TCRdb analysed the RT-PCR reads with MiXCR anew, one entry per CDR3 protein. Among around 520,000 distinct CDR3 sequences, 12% were seen once, and the ten largest hold about 10%. Sequenced material: PBMCs from blood, taken on the day of vaccination. The receptors here all came from a man aged 45-65 years who received an inactivated influenza vaccine.

This clonotype was observed at least ten times. J is TRBJ2-1 and V is TRBV10-3, with 11 bases that match TRBD2. The junction had 3 bases not matched to a gene; V was cut back by 8 bases and J by 6 bases. The CDR3 has 13 residues. Germline V CDR1 and CDR2: ENHRY, SYGVKD. The CDR3 nucleotides read TGTGCCATCGGAGGACTAGCGGGCAATGAGCAGTTCTTC. Translating it yields CAIGGLAGNEQFF.

This clonotype was observed many times. V gene TRBV29-1 combines with J gene TRBJ2-3; 8 bases map to TRBD1. CDR3 length: 13 amino acids. CDR1 is SQVTM, CDR2 ANQGSEA, per germline. Trimming took 6 bases from V and 1 from J; bases not matched to a gene: 3. The CDR3, as DNA: TGCAGCGTGTCACAGGGGGGCACAGATACGCAGTATTTT. This codes for CSVSQGGTDTQYF.

This clonotype showed up just a few times. The gene calls are TRBV30 and TRBJ2-7; D not resolved. The V end was cut by 1 base, the J end by 3 bases, with 7 bases between. Germline V gene data show CDR1 as GTSNPN and CDR2 as SVGIG (reference sequence). The CDR3 runs 12 residues. The CDR3 loop reads CAWSGHIYEQYF. CDR3 nucleotides: TGTGCCTGGAGTGGACATATCTACGAGCAGTACTTC.

The CDR3 nucleotides read TGTGCCAGCAGCTTATCGGGCTCTAAGACCCAGTACTTC. Its translation: CASSLSGSKTQYF. The gene calls are TRBV7-2 and TRBJ2-5; D unresolved. The germline CDR1 and CDR2 sequences are SGHTA and FQGNSA. Trimming took off 2 bases at V and 6 bases at J, with 10 bases between the two ends. The CDR3 is 13 residues long.

This clonotype was recorded many times. The genes are TRBV6-2 or TRBV6-3 and TRBJ2-7, with 7 bases lining up with TRBD1. The V gene's germline CDR1 is MNHEY and CDR2 SVGEGT. The CDR3 runs 14 residues. V shed 2 bases and J 2 bases; nucleotides not matched to a gene: 3. The CDR3 loop is CASSYRQGTYEQYF. As DNA, the CDR3 is TGTGCCAGCAGTTACCGACAGGGTACCTACGAGCAGTACTTC.

This clonotype was counted ten times or more. This chain connects TRBV7-9 to TRBJ1-1; 8 nucleotides match TRBD1. CDR1 SEHNR and CDR2 FQNEAQ come from the germline V gene (reference sequence). After removal of 4 bases from V and 0 bases from J, the junction contained 19 bases not matched to a gene. This CDR3 is 20 amino acids long. The CDR3 nucleotides read TGTGCCAGCAGCTCAACCGCCCCGGTTAGGACAGGGCCGGTGAACACTGAAGCTTTCTTT. Its protein is CASSSTAPVRTGPVNTEAFF.

In its sample, this clonotype was seen a few times. This chain joins TRBV7-7 and TRBJ2-3; no clear D gene. The CDR3 contains 14 residues. CDR1 is SSHAT and CDR2 is FNYEAQ in the germline V gene (reference sequence). V was trimmed by 1 base and J by 5 bases, leaving 10 bases between them. CDR3: CASSLGVGLDTQYF. Here the CDR3 DNA reads TGTGCCAGCAGCTTAGGGGTGGGATTAGATACGCAGTATTTT.